This T cell receptor beta chain appears in the sequencing data of a study of shared clonotypes between healthy human individuals (dated by TCRdb to the early 2020s). Regarding the complete study: Two women and a few men aged 18 to 49 years were included in the cohort. To increase sequencing depth and limit assay-specific biases, different laboratories used diverse techniques to prepare libraries and sequence TCR repertoires. Leukapheresis yielded between about 0.9 and 9 billion PBMCs per donor. For each donor, CD4 naive and CD4 memory were each run on three plates, CD8 naive on two plates, and CD8 memory on one plate. The study deeply sequenced blood TCR repertoires of several healthy adults to estimate repertoire size and the extent of clonotype sharing between individuals.

What the work shows at the level of the full study, not this receptor alone: Sharing across a handful of donors was observed for approximately 5% of naive CD4, over 3% of naive CD8, 2% to 2.5% of memory CD4, and around 0.4% of memory CD8 clonotypes. Larger estimated clonotype richness was generally found for naive subsets than for memory subsets. Clonotypes shared by all four sorted-subset donors showed higher generation probabilities than non-shared clonotypes. Rarefaction of sorted-subset datasets indicated incomplete sequencing despite the large sequencing depth. The small number of donors limited the genetic and exposure-history diversity represented. Pairwise subsampling led to the expectation that sequencing depth would affect the degree of clonotype sharing among donors. Sampling was restricted to blood, and TCR repertoires in tissue are likely to differ from TCR repertoires in blood.

Using the deep immunoSEQ assay, TCR CDR3 regions were amplified from genomic DNA by multiplex PCR. Extracted genomic DNA from each cell subset was spread evenly across all wells of several immunoSEQ 96-well plates, with each plate serving as a replicate. For sorted subsets, roughly 190 ng of genomic DNA, equivalent to around 30,000 T cell genomes, went into each replicate PCR. Purified libraries were quantified with a Qubit 3.0 fluorometer, sized on a Bioanalyzer 2100, and re-quantified with the KAPA Library Quantification kit. Every immunoSEQ 96-well plate was sequenced on a dedicated single-read 150-cycle Illumina NextSeq 550 flow cell. For the original study's pipeline: Because the immunoSEQ output held only junctional sequences and lacked quality scores, the filtering could not match the filtering applied to full-length reads. Sequences were annotated with PyIR, a Python wrapper for IgBLAST v1.9, and V/J genes and CDR3 were assigned using IMGT germline references. Any read was removed if the V/J assignment was weak (E-value above 1e-6), the CDR3 was missing, or the read contained stop codons, out-of-frame junctions, or ambiguous translated residues. A V3J clonotype was defined by an identical inferred V gene, J gene, and CDR3 amino acid sequence. Percentage overlap between repertoires was computed as shared unique clonotypes divided by the size of the smaller repertoire. RTK rarefaction, the Chao1 estimator, and Recon v2.1 estimates of unobserved clonotypes were used to assess repertoire richness. OLGA was used to compute generation probabilities for all TCRbeta clonotypes that the gDNA method yielded from a handful of donors. TCRdb's version of the immuneACCESS table is confined to in-frame rearrangements and falls short of the full clone set. An unresolved V gene accounts for under half of the shortfall where checked; the remainder is of unknown origin. That table gives V, J and clone size, and the DNA gave D and trimming. This sample gives more than 900,000 clones in total; more than 75% of them show up just once. The ten largest account for 0.6% to 0.75% of the sample.

The donors were healthy, HIV-negative adults with no recently reported acute infections or vaccinations. Only Caucasian adults living in Nashville, Tennessee, USA were represented among the donors. Magnetic negative selection was used to enrich CD4+ T cells, after which naive cells were positively selected on CD45RA and the negative fraction became the memory subset. Blood was obtained by leukapheresis, after which PBMCs were separated by Ficoll-Histopaque density gradient centrifugation and cryopreserved in liquid nitrogen vapor phase. Purity and quantity of every magnetically sorted T cell population were checked by analytical flow cytometry. Each sorted fraction had its genomic DNA isolated and then quantified by UV absorbance on a Nanodrop 2000c. This clone was counted a few times. Its antigen specificity is not known. Base qualities are not provided; no much larger clone lies one nucleotide away.

The germline V end is reduced by 4 bases and the J end by 6 bases; junction bases left unmatched: 4. From the cysteine through the phenylalanine, the CDR3 covers 14 amino acids. Of all the DNA, just the CDR3 is kept, 42 bases in frame from base 1. The germline V gene specifies SGHTA as CDR1 and FQGNSA as CDR2. The sequence is built from TRBV7-2 and TRBJ2-2; 8 bases in between match TRBD1. The clonotype was recovered from a man younger than 35 in good health. Some clones in this sample may be carry-over from other donors' samples. Sequenced input: memory CD4+ T cells from PBMCs. The cell subset or site label of this sample denotes: CD45RA-negative fraction. The CDR3 region: CASSSSGGPGELFF. The DNA reads TGTGCCAGCAGCTCATCAGGGGGCCCCGGGGAGCTGTTTTTT.